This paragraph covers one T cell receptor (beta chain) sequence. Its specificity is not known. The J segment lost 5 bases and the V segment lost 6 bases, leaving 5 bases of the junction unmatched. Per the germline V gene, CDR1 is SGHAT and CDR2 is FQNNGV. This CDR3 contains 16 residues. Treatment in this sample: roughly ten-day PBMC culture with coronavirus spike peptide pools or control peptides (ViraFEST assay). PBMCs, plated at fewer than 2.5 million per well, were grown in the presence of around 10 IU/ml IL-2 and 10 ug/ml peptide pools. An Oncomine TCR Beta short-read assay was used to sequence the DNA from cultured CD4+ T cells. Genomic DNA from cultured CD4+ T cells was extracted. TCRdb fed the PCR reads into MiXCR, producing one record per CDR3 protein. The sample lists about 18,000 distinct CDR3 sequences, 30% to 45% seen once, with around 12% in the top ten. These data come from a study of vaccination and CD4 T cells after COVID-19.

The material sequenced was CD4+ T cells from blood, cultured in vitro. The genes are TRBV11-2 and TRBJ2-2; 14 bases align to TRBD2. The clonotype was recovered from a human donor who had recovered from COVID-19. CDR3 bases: TGTGCCAGCAGGGGGACTAGCGGGAGCCGAACCGGGGAGCTGTTTTTT. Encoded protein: CASRGTSGSRTGELFF.